This T cell receptor (beta chain) was retrieved from a study of cytomegalovirus exposure and HLA in healthy donors. Overall study results and limits: Previously analyzed data showed that most TCR beta V segments were productive at a frequency of about 87% or about 30%. Reportedly, diagnosis of cytomegalovirus status by the classifier showed high specificity and sensitivity.

In the case of this clone: Its antigen is unknown.

The PCR was carried out with 60 Vbeta primers and 13 Jbeta primers. Sequencing was performed with immunoSEQ multiplex PCR; in TCRdb, only in-frame clones are kept and a portion is missing. The sample table sets out approximately 120,000 clones. The V gene's germline CDR1 is MGHDK and CDR2 SYGVNS. Trimming cost V 5 bases and J 4 bases, with 18 bases left between them. The CDR3 has 15 amino acids. The sample taken for sequencing was PBMCs. The V and J genes are TRBV25-1 and TRBJ2-7; D might be TRBD2 (6 bases). The sequence came from a man aged 25 to 40 in good health and CMV-seronegative. Written as DNA, the CDR3 is TGTGCCAGCAGTCCCGATGGGGGGAAGAAATACGAGCAGTACTTC. This encodes CASSPDGGKKYEQYF.